The rows below give T cell receptor beta chains drawn from one sample of a study of beta chain features in type 1 diabetes. The repertoire was sequenced with immunoSEQ multiplex PCR; TCRdb's copy has only in-frame clones and lacks some. The data contain approximately 170,000 clones, around 63% of them singletons. The sample taken for sequencing was naive CD4+ T cells from blood. The receptor source for this set is a man aged 25 to 45 with type 1 diabetes. Each CDR3 is given with its conserved first and last residue. The order of the fields is D gene, J gene, clone size, V gene, CDR3 protein, CDR3 DNA. D genes are given only for firm matches. The listing skips clone size in some rows; elsewhere it reads once, few, many or a size class.

. TRBJ1-4 . TRBV30 CAWNRVREKLFF TGTGCCTGGAACAGGGTTCGGGAAAAACTGTTTTTT
TRBD1 TRBJ1-5 . TRBV7-2 CASSLYGQGTQPQHF TGTGCCAGCAGCTTATACGGACAGGGGACTCAGCCCCAGCATTTT
. TRBJ2-7 . TRBV27 CASSLLGAGHEQYF TGTGCCAGCAGTTTATTGGGAGCAGGCCACGAGCAGTACTTC
. TRBJ2-2 once TRBV2 CASSEQGRNTGELFF TGTGCCAGCAGTGAACAGGGACGGAACACCGGGGAGCTGTTTTTT
. TRBJ2-1 few TRBV7-9 CASSLDTGYNEQFF TGTGCCAGCAGCTTAGATACCGGGTACAATGAGCAGTTCTTC
TRBD1 TRBJ2-7 few TRBV7-2 CASSPGTGNGEQYF TGTGCCAGCAGCCCCGGGACAGGGAACGGCGAGCAGTACTTC
. TRBJ2-5 . TRBV7-2 CASTLVPGETQYF TGTGCCAGCACCTTAGTGCCGGGAGAGACCCAGTACTTC
. TRBJ2-3 . TRBV27 CASSPRLSTDTQYF TGTGCCAGCAGTCCACGGTTAAGCACAGATACGCAGTATTTT
TRBD1 TRBJ2-1 . TRBV7-2 CASSWAPGQGVVNEQFF TGTGCCAGCAGCTGGGCGCCGGGACAGGGTGTGGTCAATGAGCAGTTCTTC
. TRBJ2-1 . TRBV18 CASSPELGDNEQFF TGTGCCAGCTCACCCGAGCTAGGAGATAATGAGCAGTTCTTC
. TRBJ2-1 . TRBV7-9 CASSSDLIEFF TGTGCCAGCAGCTCGGACCTTATCGAATTCTTC
. TRBJ1-5 . TRBV7-9 CASSLRVNQPQHF TGTGCCAGCAGTCTCCGGGTCAATCAGCCCCAGCATTTT
. TRBJ2-4 . TRBV6-5 CASSYDRWLNIQYF TGTGCCAGCAGTTACGACAGGTGGTTAAACATTCAGTACTTC
. TRBJ1-4 . TRBV2 CASSGHSATNEKLFF TGTGCCAGCAGTGGGCACAGTGCAACTAATGAAAAACTGTTTTTT
. TRBJ1-6 . TRBV9 CASSPDTHASPLHF TGTGCCAGCAGCCCCGATACCCACGCTTCACCCCTCCACTTT
. TRBJ2-1 few TRBV30 CAWNRDYNEQFF TGTGCCTGGAACAGGGACTACAATGAGCAGTTCTTC
. TRBJ2-7 . TRBV21-1 CASSKFLSDSYEQYF TGTGCCAGCAGCAAATTCCTCAGCGATTCCTACGAGCAGTACTTC
TRBD2 TRBJ2-7 . TRBV4-3 CASSQGHGLAGVYEQYF TGCGCCAGCAGCCAAGGCCATGGACTAGCGGGTGTCTACGAGCAGTACTTC
TRBD1 TRBJ2-5 . TRBV28 CASSDRAVQETQYF TGTGCCAGCAGCGACAGGGCGGTCCAAGAGACCCAGTACTTC
. TRBJ1-6 once TRBV11-2 CASSSHERSLHF TGTGCCAGCAGCTCCCATGAGAGATCCCTCCACTTT
. TRBJ2-5 . TRBV19 CASSISGRETQYF TGTGCCAGTAGTATTTCGGGTCGGGAGACCCAGTACTTC
. TRBJ2-2 few TRBV30 CAWRAPGQNTGELFF TGTGCCTGGAGAGCCCCGGGACAGAACACCGGGGAGCTGTTTTTT
. TRBJ1-2 . TRBV30 CAWGLEVEGYTF TGTGCCTGGGGCCTTGAAGTTGAGGGCTACACCTTC
. TRBJ2-1 . TRBV7-9 CASSPDYVLNNEQFF TGTGCCAGCAGCCCCGACTACGTACTGAACAATGAGCAGTTCTTC
. TRBJ1-2 . TRBV7-9 CASSFRGGYTF TGTGCCAGCAGCTTTAGGGGTGGCTACACCTTC
. TRBJ2-7 once TRBV7-9 CASRAANSYEQYF TGTGCCAGCAGGGCAGCCAACTCCTACGAGCAGTACTTC
. TRBJ2-7 . TRBV7-2 CASSLRAAEQYF TGTGCCAGCAGCTTAAGGGCGGCCGAGCAGTACTTC
. TRBJ2-7 . TRBV30 CAWSLGPGGEQYF TGTGCCTGGAGCCTCGGACCCGGCGGGGAGCAGTACTTC
. TRBJ2-7 . TRBV21-1 CASSKEREQYF TGTGCCAGCAGCAAAGAGAGAGAGCAGTACTTC
. TRBJ2-1 . TRBV11-2 CASSPVSRAYNEQFF TGTGCCAGCAGTCCCGTTTCCCGGGCCTACAATGAGCAGTTCTTC
TRBD1 TRBJ1-2 . TRBV29-1 CSGGQGDYGYTF TGCAGCGGGGGACAGGGAGACTATGGCTACACCTTC
. TRBJ2-3 . TRBV7-2 CASSLGAEPVNTQYF TGTGCCAGCAGCTTAGGAGCGGAGCCCGTTAATACGCAGTATTTT
. TRBJ1-5 . TRBV30 CAWSRNRDNQPQHF TGTGCCTGGAGTCGGAACAGGGACAATCAGCCCCAGCATTTT
. TRBJ2-1 . TRBV9 CASSVASGAGEQFF TGTGCCAGCAGCGTAGCGTCGGGGGCAGGTGAGCAGTTCTTC
TRBD2 TRBJ2-7 once TRBV4-3 CASSPILAGAYEQYF TGCGCCAGCAGCCCTATACTAGCGGGGGCGTACGAGCAGTACTTC
TRBD1 TRBJ2-7 . TRBV11-2 CASSAPRDSLYEQYF TGTGCCAGCAGCGCTCCCCGGGACAGCCTCTACGAGCAGTACTTC
TRBD1 TRBJ2-7 . TRBV2 CASYPGTGGSYEQYF TGTGCCAGCTATCCCGGGACAGGGGGCTCCTACGAGCAGTACTTC
. TRBJ2-5 few TRBV15 CATSRVLNSQETQYF TGTGCCACCAGCAGAGTACTTAACAGCCAAGAGACCCAGTACTTC
. TRBJ2-2 . TRBV4-3 CASSQDQGPGTGELFF TGCGCCAGCAGCCAAGATCAGGGGCCGGGCACCGGGGAGCTGTTTTTT
TRBD1 TRBJ2-7 . TRBV29-1 CSVATGTGFQGQYF TGCAGCGTTGCTACCGGGACAGGGTTTCAGGGGCAGTACTTC
TRBD2 TRBJ2-1 few TRBV9 CASSVVELGLASEQFF TGTGCCAGCAGCGTAGTTGAGTTGGGACTAGCTAGTGAGCAGTTCTTC
. TRBJ1-1 . TRBV29-1 CSVAEAFF TGCAGCGTTGCGGAAGCTTTCTTT
. TRBJ2-3 . TRBV29-1 CSVGGGTDTQYF TGCAGCGTTGGCGGAGGCACAGATACGCAGTATTTT
. TRBJ2-1 . TRBV7-2 CASSLTSYEQFF TGTGCCAGCAGCTTGACTAGTTATGAGCAGTTCTTC
. TRBJ2-1 . TRBV9 CASSVAGTSYNEQFF TGTGCCAGCAGCGTAGCTGGTACTTCCTACAATGAGCAGTTCTTC
TRBD2 TRBJ2-3 . TRBV7-8 CASSLGASGDLSTDTQYF TGTGCCAGCAGCTTGGGGGCTAGCGGGGACCTAAGCACAGATACGCAGTATTTT
TRBD1 TRBJ2-7 . TRBV7-2 CASSLGPGTGSYEQYF TGTGCCAGCAGCTTGGGACCCGGGACAGGCTCCTACGAGCAGTACTTC
TRBD1 TRBJ2-7 . TRBV14 CASRLSGTGPVEQYF TGTGCCAGCAGACTATCCGGGACAGGACCCGTCGAGCAGTACTTC
. TRBJ2-5 . TRBV23-1 CASSQWNRLFQETQYF TGCGCCAGCAGTCAATGGAACCGCCTCTTCCAAGAGACCCAGTACTTC
TRBD1 TRBJ2-7 . TRBV28 CASSLGDGQGEQYF TGTGCCAGCAGTTTAGGGGACGGACAGGGAGAGCAGTACTTC
. TRBJ2-3 . TRBV11-2 CASSLGGRPTSQYF TGTGCCAGCAGCTTAGGGGGCCGACCCACGTCGCAGTATTTT
. TRBJ2-5 few TRBV29-1 CSVDALAGETQYF TGCAGCGTTGACGCACTAGCAGGCGAGACCCAGTACTTC
TRBD1 TRBJ2-7 . TRBV4-3 CASSSLPGQASYEQYF TGCGCCAGCAGCTCTCTACCGGGACAGGCCTCCTACGAGCAGTACTTC
TRBD1 TRBJ2-7 . TRBV9 CASSARTGSYEQYF TGTGCCAGCAGCGCCCGGACAGGGTCCTACGAGCAGTACTTC
. TRBJ1-2 . TRBV29-1 CSVSDGTDYGYTF TGCAGCGTTTCCGACGGGACTGACTATGGCTACACCTTC
. TRBJ2-1 few TRBV11-2 CASSLVWEQFF TGTGCCAGCAGCTTAGTTTGGGAGCAGTTCTTC
. TRBJ2-3 . TRBV7-2 CASSTDISTDTQYF TGTGCCAGCAGCACGGACATCAGCACAGATACGCAGTATTTT